This T cell receptor beta chain was captured in a study of T cells after posttransplantation cyclophosphamide. With 6 bases clipped from V and 5 bases from J, the junction kept 6 bases outside the gene matches. Per germline, CDR1 MNHNS and CDR2 SASEGT. CDR3 length: 14 amino acids. A note on this clone: Its cognate antigen is unknown.

Study findings and constraints: Recipient CMV seropositivity and CMV reactivation strongly tracked TRB clonality.

TCRdb's copy holds only in-frame clones and misses some; the assay was immunoSEQ multiplex PCR. The repertoire holds about 66,000 clones, with roughly 93% as singletons. The specimen was PBMCs. This clonotype was sampled from a woman aged 25 to 39 in good health and a related stem cell transplant donor. J is TRBJ2-3 and V is TRBV6-1; 9 bases line up with TRBD1. The CDR3 DNA reads as TGTGCCAGCAGATTTACAGGGGGCGAAGATACGCAGTATTTT. The encoded protein is CASRFTGGEDTQYF.